This TCR beta chain was identified in a study of blood T cell repertoires in COVID-19. Turning to the study itself: The analysed material was cDNA or gDNA that came from T cells, B-cell-depleted T cells, or PBMCs.

As processed by the authors: Amplification from reference gene primers served as the basis for estimated nucleated cell counts. Only in-frame clones appear in the TCRdb table, and some are missing; sequencing was by immunoSEQ multiplex PCR. V and J calls and clone size are given by that table; D and trimming were obtained from the DNA. Of approximately 220,000 clones in the sample, approximately 81% are singletons; the top ten hold about 8%. Sequencing was performed on peripheral blood. The receptor was isolated from a woman older than 75 with acute or convalescent COVID-19.

CDR3 loop: CASSQREYEQYF. In DNA form, the CDR3 reads TGTGCCAGCAGTCAGCGGGAATACGAGCAGTACTTC. This chain links TRBV3-1 (or the pseudogene TRBV3-2) with TRBJ2-7; 7 bases are a match to TRBD2. Germline CDR1 reads LGHDT; CDR2 reads YNNKEL (reference sequence). V shed 6 bases, J shed 4 bases, and the junction held 3 bases outside the gene matches. This CDR3 is built from 12 residues.